This T cell receptor beta chain was documented in a study of shared clonotypes between healthy human individuals. Produced via immunoSEQ multiplex PCR; TCRdb's table is partial and in-frame only. The repertoire holds 2,500,000 or so clones, approximately 92% seen once, with under 0.15% in the top ten. The CDR3 runs 14 residues. V dropped 6 bases and J dropped 10 bases, with 21 bases sitting between them. CDR1 MNHEY and CDR2 SVGAGI come from the germline V gene. A word on this clone: The antigen is undetermined.

General study points: Some naive CD4 clonotypes, 4% to 6%, turned up in common across several donors.

This chain uses TRBV6-5 with TRBJ1-2; D is possibly TRBD1 (6 bases). This TCR was recovered from a man between 18 and 29 years old in good health. Sequenced: naive CD4+ T cells sorted from blood. Subset here: CD45RA+ positively selected. The CDR3 loop is CASRPPAIQGLYTF. In DNA, the CDR3 is TGTGCCAGCAGACCCCCAGCCATACAGGGCCTCTACACCTTC.